The 25 T cell receptor beta chains presented below share a single source sample, sequenced in a study of human T cells and chemical hapten exposure. Using its own MiXCR run on the RACE reads, TCRdb lists one record per CDR3 protein. Among 100,000 or so distinct CDR3 sequences listed, about 9.6% were seen once. Time point meaning: patch test 2, 6 weeks after DPC sensitization. The treatment is: therapeutic diphenylcyclopropenone sensitization with weekly scalp DPC. The sample was whole blood, taken in connection with sensitization to the hapten diphenylcyclopropenone (DPC). Receptor source: a woman between 40 and 50 years old with alopecia areata. Some clones in this sample may be carry-over from other donors' samples.

This clonotype was picked up many times. This chain uses TRBV24-1 with TRBJ2-3, with TRBD2 matching over 7 bases. CDR3 size: 15 residues. Germline V gene data show CDR1 as KGHDR and CDR2 as SFDVKD. The V and J ends lost 3 bases and 5 bases, in that order; junction bases with no gene match: 7. The CDR3 DNA follows: TGTGCCACCAGTGATCCAACTAGCGTCGGAGATACGCAGTATTTT. Its protein is CATSDPTSVGDTQYF.

This clonotype was counted a few times. The chain links TRBV18 to TRBJ2-1; 7 bases are a match to TRBD2. Germline V gene data show CDR1 as KGHSH and CDR2 as LQKENI. The CDR3 is made up of 15 amino acids. Trimming removed 3 bases from V and 6 bases from J; junction bases left unmatched: 8. CDR3 bases: TGTGCCAGCTCACCGGGGAGCGGGGCTTTCAATGAGCAGTTCTTC. The encoded protein is CASSPGSGAFNEQFF.

The sample holds a few counts of this clonotype. The chain couples TRBV7-3 to TRBJ2-2; D is unclear. The CDR3 totals 16 residues. Germline lookup yields CDR1 SGHTA and CDR2 FQGTGA. V lost 0 bases to trimming and J lost 1 base, with 9 bases between them. The CDR3 DNA reads TGTGCCAGCAGCTTAACGCCCACTCTGAACACCGGGGAGCTGTTTTTT. Residues: CASSLTPTLNTGELFF.

There are many counts of this clonotype. The genes are TRBV28 and TRBJ1-4; D uncertain. The ends were cut back, 5 bases at V and 4 bases at J, with 11 bases in the middle. There are 14 residues in the CDR3. CDR1 and CDR2 from the germline V gene are MDHEN and SYDVKM. The DNA of the CDR3 is TGTGCCAGCAGTCGGACCCCACGTAATGAAAAACTGTTTTTT. The encoded protein is CASSRTPRNEKLFF.

This clonotype was picked up many times. The genes are TRBV7-2 and TRBJ2-7; D unclear. CDR1 and CDR2 (germline): SGHTA, FQGNSA. The CDR3 loop spans 14 amino acids. Trimming shortened V by 4 bases and J by 7 bases, and 17 bases separated the two germline ends. CDR3 amino acids: CASSWALVSDEQYF. The CDR3 nucleotides read TGTGCCAGCAGCTGGGCCCTAGTTTCGGATGAGCAGTACTTC.

This clonotype was detected ten times or more. The chain links TRBV11-1 to TRBJ2-1; D ambiguous. V was shortened by 5 bases and J by 3 bases, with 17 bases between the two germline ends. CDR3 length equals 16 residues. Germline values: CDR1 SGHAT, CDR2 FQDESV (reference sequence). CDR3 residues: CASSPSLGGNYNEQFF. The CDR3 region has the DNA TGTGCCAGCAGCCCGAGTCTGGGCGGAAACTACAATGAGCAGTTCTTC.

V and J are TRBV7-9 and TRBJ1-2, with D possibly being TRBD1 (5 bases). This CDR3 region has 12 residues. Deletions cut 5 bases from V and 5 bases from J, with 9 bases between. Germline values: CDR1 SEHNR, CDR2 FQNEAQ (reference sequence). The chain's CDR3 is CASSPTGYGYTF. The CDR3 nucleotides are TGTGCCAGCAGCCCTACAGGATATGGCTACACCTTC.

This clonotype was observed many times. The CDR3 nucleotides read TGTGCCAGCAGCCAAGATACAGGGGCCCTGAGGGCCACAGATACGCAGTATTTT. Amino acids: CASSQDTGALRATDTQYF. The chain uses TRBV3-1 and TRBJ2-3; 7 nucleotides match TRBD1. Germline V lookup: CDR1 LGHDT, CDR2 YNNKEL (reference sequence). The CDR3 has 18 residues. The junction had 11 bases not matched to a gene; V was cut back by 0 bases and J by 2 bases.

This clonotype was recorded many times. The chain has TRBV6-5 and TRBJ2-1; 10 nucleotides match TRBD2. Germline CDR1 and CDR2: MNHEY and SVGAGI. Trimming at V came to 1 base and at J to 10 bases, leaving 7 bases not matched to a gene. This CDR3 is built from 15 residues. The CDR3 DNA reads TGTGCCAGCAGTTACTACGCTAGCGGGAGTAGGGAGCAGTTCTTC. Its protein product is CASSYYASGSREQFF.

This clonotype was seen once. The chain carries TRBV13 and TRBJ1-3; D is perhaps TRBD1 (5 bases). CDR3 length equals 15 residues. V lost 5 bases, J lost 4 bases, and 15 bases lay in between. Germline lookup yields CDR1 PRHDT and CDR2 FYEKMQ (reference sequence). The chain's CDR3 is CASSPRRGLGNTIYF. DNA of the CDR3: TGTGCCAGCAGCCCACGGAGGGGACTCGGAAACACCATATATTTT.

This clonotype was counted at least ten times. This sequence joins TRBV9 and TRBJ2-3, with D possibly being TRBD2 (5 bases). The V and J ends lost 3 bases and 1 base respectively, with 12 bases between them. Germline V gene sequence: CDR1 SGDLS, CDR2 YYNGEE. There are 15 residues in the CDR3. The CDR3 loop reads CASSAFGSGTDTQYF. CDR3 DNA sequence: TGTGCCAGCAGCGCTTTTGGGAGTGGCACAGATACGCAGTATTTT.

The V and J genes are TRBV19 and TRBJ2-1; 9 bases match TRBD1. The CDR3 has 12 amino acids. CDR1 is LNHDA and CDR2 is SQIVND in the germline V gene (reference sequence). V shed 8 bases and J 12 bases; nucleotides not matched to a gene: 8. CDR3: CASSGQGRGQFF. The CDR3 DNA is TGTGCCAGTTCTGGACAGGGGCGGGGGCAGTTCTTC. The full variable domain, in which reference TRBV19 and TRBJ2-1 provide the parts outside the CDR3, is DGGITQSPKYLFRKEGQNVTLSCEQNLNHDAMYWYRQDPGQGLRLIYYSQIVNDFQKGDIAEGYSVSREKKESFPLTVTSAQKNPTAFYLCASSGQGRGQFFGPGTRLTVL.

Many counts were recorded for this clonotype. The genes are TRBV20-1 and TRBJ2-5, with 9 bases that match TRBD2. Per germline, CDR1 DFQATT and CDR2 SNEGSKA (reference sequence). This CDR3 spans 16 amino acids. After removal of 1 base from V and 6 bases from J, the junction contained 12 bases not matched to a gene. The CDR3 reads CSARALLAGWEKTQYF. CDR3 nucleotide sequence: TGCAGTGCTAGAGCGCTCCTAGCGGGATGGGAGAAGACCCAGTACTTC.

The chain recombines TRBV24-1 with TRBJ2-7; 8 nucleotides agree with TRBD1. From germline, CDR1 is KGHDR and CDR2 SFDVKD. V was clipped by 3 bases and J by 1 base; unmatched bases: 4. CDR3 length: 15 amino acids. The CDR3 sequence is CATSDPGQGSYEQYF. The CDR3 nucleotides are TGTGCCACCAGTGATCCAGGACAGGGTTCCTACGAGCAGTACTTC.

This clonotype was recorded at least ten times. The J gene is TRBJ2-3, the V gene TRBV20-1; D is possibly TRBD2 (6 bases). The V gene's germline CDR1 is DFQATT and CDR2 SNEGSKA (reference sequence). V was clipped by 6 bases and J by 2 bases, with 12 bases between them. The CDR3 consists of 13 residues. CDR3 nucleotide sequence: TGCAGTGCGGCGGGACCCCACACAGATACGCAGTATTTT. It codes for CSAAGPHTDTQYF.

The chain employs TRBV10-1 and TRBJ2-7, with D possibly matching TRBD2 (6 bases). Germline CDR1 reads WNHNN; CDR2 reads SYGVQD (reference sequence). The CDR3 covers 13 residues. V lost 9 bases and J lost 3, with 15 bases in between. This chain's CDR3 is CARSSGLHYEQYF. The CDR3 bases are TGCGCCAGATCAAGCGGGCTACACTACGAGCAGTACTTC.

This clonotype was seen many times. The V gene is TRBV7-9, the J gene TRBJ2-7, with 7 bases matching TRBD2. Germline CDR1 is SEHNR and CDR2 is FQNEAQ (reference sequence). V gave up 5 bases and J gave up 2 bases; unmatched junction bases: 9. The CDR3 is made up of 15 amino acids. The chain's CDR3 is CASSPLARSPYEQYF. DNA for the CDR3: TGTGCCAGCAGCCCACTAGCGAGGTCCCCCTACGAGCAGTACTTC.

This clonotype was counted many times. This chain joins TRBV4-3 and TRBJ2-4, with 12 bases aligning to TRBD2. Germline loops: CDR1 LGHNA, CDR2 YSLEER. Trimming took 1 base from V and 7 from J; bases not matched to a gene: 8. This CDR3 is 17 amino acids long. In DNA form, the CDR3 reads TGCGCCAGCAGCCAAGTTATCCTAGCGGGAGGGTATAACATTCAGTACTTC. Its translation is CASSQVILAGGYNIQYF.

At least ten counts were recorded for this clonotype. The gene calls are TRBV6-2 or TRBV6-3 and TRBJ2-6, with 8 nucleotides matching TRBD1. CDR1 and CDR2 (germline): MNHEY, SVGEGT. Germline trimming cut 7 bases from V and 2 bases from J; bases unmatched to any gene: 4. CDR3 size: 15 residues. CDR3 protein: CASMDRVPGANVLTF. The CDR3 DNA follows: TGTGCCAGCATGGACAGGGTCCCTGGGGCCAACGTCCTGACTTTC.

This clonotype came up a few times. The chain is built from TRBV7-9 and TRBJ2-5, with D unresolved. Germline lookup yields CDR1 SEHNR and CDR2 FQNEAQ (reference sequence). This CDR3 comprises 13 residues. With 7 bases removed from V and 1 base from J, the gap between germline ends came to 10 bases. The CDR3 reads CASTHFTQETQYF. The DNA of the CDR3 is TGTGCCAGCACCCATTTCACCCAAGAGACCCAGTACTTC. Together with reference TRBV7-9 and TRBJ2-5, the CDR3 gives the full variable domain: DTGVSQNPRHKITKRGQNVTFRCDPISEHNRLYWYRQTLGQGPEFLTYFQNEAQLEKSRLLSDRFSAERPKGSFSTLEIQRTEQGDSAMYLCASTHFTQETQYFGPGTRLLVL.

The V and J genes are TRBV5-5 and TRBJ1-5, with D uncertain. The germline gives CDR1 SGHKS, CDR2 YYEKEE (reference sequence). The CDR3 runs 15 residues. The V end lost 3 bases, the J end lost 0 bases, and 10 bases lay between the germline ends. The CDR3 loop reads CASSSYYLSNQPQHF. CDR3 in DNA: TGTGCCAGCAGCTCCTACTACCTTAGCAATCAGCCCCAGCATTTT.

This clonotype has at least ten counts. This rearrangement joins TRBV12-3 or TRBV12-4 to TRBJ2-7; 7 bases fit TRBD2. Germline trimming cut 6 bases from V and 6 bases from J; bases unmatched to any gene: 11. This CDR3 comprises 14 residues. In DNA, the CDR3 is TGTGCCAGCAGCCGGACTAGGGCCTCCGGCGAGCAGTACTTC. Its translation: CASSRTRASGEQYF.

This clonotype appeared many times. The genes are TRBV27 and TRBJ1-1; 9 bases are a match to TRBD1. This CDR3 is built from 15 residues. In germline, CDR1 is MNHEY, CDR2 SMNVEV (reference sequence). J gave up 4 bases and V 3 bases, and 6 bases lay outside the gene matches. CDR3 nucleotide sequence: TGTGCCAGCAGTTTGACTCCGGACAGGGGCACTGAAGCTTTCTTT. This sequence encodes CASSLTPDRGTEAFF.

The CDR3 DNA sequence: TGTGCCAGCAGCTCCCGGGGGGAGGTCACTGAAGCTTTCTTT. Protein: CASSSRGEVTEAFF. The chain uses TRBV7-2 and TRBJ1-1; D may be TRBD1 (5 bases). The germline gives CDR1 SGHTA, CDR2 FQGNSA. The length of the CDR3 is 14 residues. V was pared by 4 bases and J by 4 bases, with 13 bases between.

This rearrangement joins TRBV28 to TRBJ1-1; maybe TRBD1 (6 bases). The germline V gene encodes CDR1 MDHEN and CDR2 SYDVKM. There are 14 residues in the CDR3. The V end was cut by 3 bases, the J end by 0 bases, with 8 bases between. CDR3 coding DNA: TGTGCCAGCAGTTTCCGGGGGCTGAACACTGAAGCTTTCTTT. Protein: CASSFRGLNTEAFF.